This TCR beta chain was found in a study of human T cells and chemical hapten exposure. Regarding the study as a whole: TCRs at a frequency above 1 in 1000 stayed unchanged with DPC sensitization. It was expanded TCRs that formed significantly more large CDR3 similarity clusters than controls did.

The sample's time point: patch test 1, 2 weeks after DPC sensitization. Treatment defined: therapeutic diphenylcyclopropenone sensitization with weekly scalp DPC. As the library was built, unique molecular identifiers were attached to individual cDNA molecules. TCRdb analysed the RACE reads with MiXCR anew, one entry per CDR3 protein. In the table there are 340,000 or so distinct CDR3 sequences, around 7% of which are singletons. This clonotype was counted only a few times. Its antigen is as yet unknown. Germline V gene lookup returns CDR1 LGHDT and CDR2 YNNKEL (reference sequence). The CDR3 contains 15 residues. The V gene lost 7 bases and the J gene lost 4 bases, with 19 bases spanning the gap.

Source: whole blood, taken in connection with sensitization to the hapten diphenylcyclopropenone (DPC). The TCR was taken from a woman under 30 with alopecia areata. Some clones in this sample may be carry-over from other donors' samples. This chain links TRBV3-1 with TRBJ1-1; possible D gene TRBD1, 5 bases. CDR3 loop: CASTAAGDWATEAFF. The CDR3 DNA is TGTGCCAGCACCGCAGCGGGGGATTGGGCCACTGAAGCTTTCTTT.